A selection of T cell receptor beta chains follows, all from one sample in a study of CD8 T cells in ankylosing spondylitis. One entry per CDR3 protein results from TCRdb running MiXCR on the 5' RACE reads. The sample comprises some 250,000 distinct CDR3 sequences, about 24% of which are singletons, and roughly 0.6% rests with the top ten. The sequenced sample was blood, either unsorted or a sorted T cell fraction (not recorded which). These receptors were obtained from a male donor with ankylosing spondylitis or in good health (not recorded which). Both conserved end residues are part of each CDR3. Fields, in order: CDR3 length, J gene, V gene, CDR3 protein.

15,TRBJ2-6,TRBV7-3,CASSQGDSGANVLTF
14,TRBJ2-7,TRBV6-1,CASSKTGGIYEQYF
14,TRBJ1-5,TRBV20-1,CSASGSISNQPQHF
13,TRBJ2-1,TRBV29-1,CSVAWDTYNEQFF
17,TRBJ2-1,TRBV3-1,CASSQEENPQGDNEQFF
13,TRBJ2-5,TRBV20-1,CSVGGRLKETQYF
15,TRBJ1-6,TRBV7-6,CASSARDSKNSPLHF
15,TRBJ2-5,TRBV6-1,CASSKIRDGQETQYF
13,TRBJ1-2,TRBV20-1,CSARDLTAYGYTF
17,TRBJ2-5,TRBV29-1,CSVGGRGQPSWTETQYF
17,TRBJ2-1,TRBV4-1,CASSQVFAGTGLGEQFF
15,TRBJ1-3,TRBV6-1,CASSKQIGKGNTIYF
14,TRBJ1-1,TRBV6-5,CASSYSGGHTEAFF
13,TRBJ2-3,TRBV7-3,CASCPSGAHDRYF
14,TRBJ2-1,TRBV7-2,CASSLSVGNNEQFF
15,TRBJ2-2,TRBV6-5,CASSYGLMGTGELFF
17,TRBJ2-1,TRBV20-1,CSARDRASGRSYNEQFF
15,TRBJ1-1,TRBV5-5,CASSLVPALNTEAFF
14,TRBJ2-5,TRBV7-9,CASSPTRAQETQYF
13,TRBJ2-5,TRBV5-4,CASSLPTQETQYF
13,TRBJ1-1,TRBV12-3/TRBV12-4,CASSQGHYREAFF
12,TRBJ1-2,TRBV29-1,CSARMIDYGYTF
14,TRBJ2-7,TRBV2,CASKERGINYEQYF
15,TRBJ2-7,TRBV20-1,CSARSADRASREQYF
11,TRBJ2-7,TRBV7-9,CASSPKVDQYF
17,TRBJ2-7,TRBV3-1,CASSHKGLVGRIYEQYF
15,TRBJ2-7,TRBV18,CASSPPGLGAYEQYF
15,TRBJ2-5,TRBV5-4,CASSLEIAPQETQYF
18,TRBJ2-7,TRBV6-2/TRBV6-3,CASSYDPLRAGVIYEQYF
14,TRBJ2-7,TRBV5-6,CASSRTGTDFEQYF
10,TRBJ2-5,TRBV29-1,CSVDQETQYF
13,TRBJ2-5,TRBV20-1,CSAIGGAGETQYF
12,TRBJ2-5,TRBV29-1,CSVTRGRETQYF
16,TRBJ2-7,TRBV18,CASSPIGTGGNYEQYF
15,TRBJ2-7,TRBV6-1,CASSKLDRGRYEQYF
16,TRBJ1-6,TRBV4-1,CASSQGGWSYNSPLHF
13,TRBJ2-3,TRBV6-5,CASSYSGEGTQYF
13,TRBJ1-4,TRBV10-2,CASYRGDSEKLFF
12,TRBJ2-5,TRBV20-1,CSARVAQETQYF
16,TRBJ2-2,TRBV3-1,CASSGRLAGDTGELFF
15,TRBJ2-1,TRBV7-2,CASSLGTSSYNEQFF
14,TRBJ1-6,TRBV6-1,CASTRGMGGSPLHF
16,TRBJ2-1,TRBV6-1,CASSRGLAGGPNEQFF
14,TRBJ2-4,TRBV7-9,CASSFLSPKNIQYF
16,TRBJ2-2,TRBV2,CASSQQVLGNTGELFF
16,TRBJ2-5,TRBV10-3,CAISDRVEGLQETQYF